These 3 T cell receptor beta chains were all obtained from the same sample, sequenced in a study of T cell responses to AZD1222 COVID-19 vaccine. Sequenced by immunoSEQ multiplex PCR; TCRdb stores in-frame clones only, minus some. This table has about 130,000 clones, approximately 92% appearing once. The sample here was peripheral blood, taken 28 days after the second AZD1222 dose. These receptors were taken from an adult who received the AZD1222 COVID-19 vaccine.

V and J are TRBV6-5 and TRBJ2-7, with TRBD2 matching 7 bases. The V segment lost 11 bases and the J segment 6 bases; nucleotides outside the gene matches: 10. CDR3 length: 12 residues. Germline-derived CDR1 and CDR2 are MNHEY and SVGAGI. The chain's CDR3 is CASGGREGEQYF. The DNA of the CDR3 is TGTGCCTCCGGGGGGAGGGAGGGCGAGCAGTACTTC.

The chain links TRBV5-1 to TRBJ2-3; D may be TRBD1 (6 bases). The V and J ends lost 6 bases and 3 bases respectively, with 11 bases between them. Per the germline V gene, CDR1 is SGHRS and CDR2 is YFSETQ. The CDR3 is 13 residues long. The CDR3 reads CASNGGRTDTQYF. The CDR3 nucleotides are TGCGCCAGCAATGGGGGCCGGACAGATACGCAGTATTTT.

The chain joins TRBV12-3 or TRBV12-4 to TRBJ2-1; possible D gene TRBD2, 6 bases. Trimming left V 6 bases short and J 12 bases short, with 18 bases between. This CDR3 has 13 amino acids. CDR3 nucleotides: TGTGCCAGCAGGGATGTGGGGGGTCTGGGGCAGTTCTTC. This codes for CASRDVGGLGQFF.